The 32 T cell receptor beta chains given below trace back to one sample, sequenced in a study of glioma-infiltrating T cells after dendritic cell vaccination. The method was immunoSEQ multiplex PCR; TCRdb's version includes in-frame clones alone and lacks a portion of them. The profile shows fewer than 100,000 clones, over 75% of them singletons. Material: blood, obtained before dendritic cell vaccination. The origin of the receptors is a human donor with glioblastoma.

On this clone itself: A much larger clone lies one base from this, so it may be a read error. This rearrangement joins TRBV2 to TRBJ2-2; no clear D. The CDR3 runs 14 residues. Per the germline V gene, CDR1 is SNHLY and CDR2 is FYNNEI. Trimming left V 2 bases short and J 0 bases short, with 4 bases between. The CDR3 coding sequence is TGTGCCAGCAGTGAACTAGCGAACACCGGGGAGCTGTTTTTT. It codes for CASSELANTGELFF.

As for this clone: At the DNA level, this CDR3 is encoded by other sequences in the same sample as well. The chain employs TRBV9 and TRBJ2-7, with 9 nucleotides matching TRBD1. CDR1 SGDLS and CDR2 YYNGEE come from the germline V gene. The CDR3 spans 15 residues. J gave up 0 bases and V 3 bases, and 4 bases lay outside the gene matches. The CDR3 DNA sequence: TGTGCCAGCAGCGGAGGGACAGGGAGCTCCTACGAGCAGTACTTC. This encodes CASSGGTGSSYEQYF.

V gene TRBV7-2 combines with J gene TRBJ2-1, with D possibly matching TRBD2 (5 bases). V was shortened by 7 bases and J by 9 bases, with 19 bases between the two germline ends. The CDR3 loop spans 14 amino acids. Per the germline V gene, CDR1 is SGHTA and CDR2 is FQGNSA. CDR3 protein: CASTPRGSWGEQFF. CDR3 DNA sequence: TGTGCCAGCACCCCACGAGGGTCCTGGGGTGAGCAGTTCTTC.

This clone appeared a few times. The chain uses TRBV27 and TRBJ2-2; 10 nucleotides match TRBD2. V trimming: 7 bases; J trimming: 0 bases; junction bases outside the gene matches: 2. Germline lookup yields CDR1 MNHEY and CDR2 SMNVEV (reference sequence). CDR3 length equals 15 residues. The CDR3 sequence is CASNLAGANTGELFF. The CDR3 DNA sequence: TGTGCCAGCAACCTAGCGGGGGCGAACACCGGGGAGCTGTTTTTT.

The chain is built from TRBV19 and TRBJ2-7; TRBD2 might be the D (6 bases). The germline V gene encodes CDR1 LNHDA and CDR2 SQIVND (reference sequence). V gave up 3 bases and J gave up 0 bases, with 15 bases separating them. CDR3 length: 16 amino acids. The CDR3 region is CASSIGGAAGSYEQYF. In DNA form, the CDR3 reads TGTGCCAGTAGTATCGGCGGGGCGGCGGGCTCCTACGAGCAGTACTTC.

This sequence joins TRBV7-2 and TRBJ2-4, with D perhaps TRBD2 (5 bases). Germline assignment: CDR1 SGHTA and CDR2 FQGNSA. The CDR3 consists of 15 residues. Trimming removed 0 bases at V and 0 bases at J, with 6 bases between. The CDR3 sequence: CASSLAGAAKNIQYF. CDR3 nucleotides: TGTGCCAGCAGCTTAGCGGGAGCAGCCAAAAACATTCAGTACTTC.

V and J are TRBV11-2 and TRBJ1-1; TRBD1 matches at 7 bases. The CDR3 loop spans 19 amino acids. V shed 1 base and J 4 bases; nucleotides not matched to a gene: 18. Germline V gene lookup returns CDR1 SGHAT and CDR2 FQNNGV. The CDR3 loop is CASSLGDRTIFLPATEAFF. CDR3 DNA: TGTGCCAGCAGCTTAGGGGACAGAACAATCTTTCTCCCGGCCACTGAAGCTTTCTTT.

The V gene is TRBV9, the J gene TRBJ2-3; D is possibly TRBD1 (6 bases). Germline V gene lookup returns CDR1 SGDLS and CDR2 YYNGEE. The ends were cut back, 3 bases at V and 5 bases at J, with 16 bases in the middle. This CDR3 spans 15 amino acids. In nucleotides, the CDR3 is TGTGCCAGCAGCGGGACCGGGACACGGGTAGATACGCAGTATTTT. It translates to CASSGTGTRVDTQYF.

The chain is built from TRBV9 and TRBJ2-3; TRBD2 matches at 7 bases. CDR1 and CDR2 from the germline V gene are SGDLS and YYNGEE. The CDR3 runs 16 residues. J gave up 3 bases and V 0 bases, and 7 bases lay outside the gene matches. Here the CDR3 DNA reads TGTGCCAGCAGCGTAGTACCGGGAGGCGGTACAGATACGCAGTATTTT. It is translated as CASSVVPGGGTDTQYF.

The chain is built from TRBV7-9 and TRBJ1-1; tentative D call: TRBD1 (5 bases). Trimming removed 0 bases at V and 4 bases at J, with 12 bases between. The CDR3 is 15 residues long. Germline V gene data show CDR1 as SEHNR and CDR2 as FQNEAQ (reference sequence). For the CDR3, the DNA is TGTGCCAGCAGCTTAGCACAAGTAAGGGGCACTGAAGCTTTCTTT. This translates into CASSLAQVRGTEAFF.

The chain employs TRBV9 and TRBJ2-1; 10 positions match TRBD2. Germline CDR1 reads SGDLS; CDR2 reads YYNGEE. The CDR3 covers 15 residues. The J segment lost 8 bases and the V segment lost 3 bases, leaving 8 bases of the junction unmatched. The CDR3 DNA is TGTGCCAGCAGCGAGCGGACTAGCGGACGGGATGAGCAGTTCTTC. Translated: CASSERTSGRDEQFF.

The chain joins TRBV11-2 to TRBJ1-2, with D maybe TRBD1 (6 bases). The CDR3 has 14 amino acids. CDR1 SGHAT and CDR2 FQNNGV come from the germline V gene. Trimming took off 6 bases at V and 6 bases at J, with 17 bases between the two ends. In DNA form, the CDR3 reads TGTGCCAGCAGGGGGATGGGGGCTCTCGATGGCTACACCTTC. As protein: CASRGMGALDGYTF. The variable domain in full, with the rest retrieved from reference TRBV11-2 and TRBJ1-2, is EAGVAQSPRYKIIEKRQSVAFWCNPISGHATLYWYQQILGQGPKLLIQFQNNGVVDDSQLPKDRFSAERLKGVDSTLKIQPAKLEDSAVYLCASRGMGALDGYTFGSGTRLTVV.

The V gene is TRBV5-6, the J gene TRBJ2-7; no clear D. CDR1 is SGHDT, CDR2 YYEEEE, per germline. Trimming shortened V by 4 bases and J by 6 bases, and 11 bases separated the two germline ends. CDR3 size: 12 residues. The CDR3 DNA sequence: TGTGCCAGCAGCAGCAACGGTGGCGAGCAGTACTTC. It codes for CASSSNGGEQYF.

The CDR3 loop reads CASSLQGGVGYGYTF. As DNA, the CDR3 is TGTGCCAGCAGCTTGCAAGGGGGCGTTGGCTATGGCTACACCTTC. The J gene is TRBJ1-2, the V gene TRBV5-6, with 7 nucleotides matching TRBD1. This CDR3 spans 15 amino acids. J lost 4 bases, V lost 1 base, and 7 bases had no gene match. CDR1 is SGHDT and CDR2 is YYEEEE in the germline V gene.

The V call is TRBV6-4, the J call TRBJ1-2; a possible D gene is TRBD1 (5 bases). Between the trimmed V and J ends, which lost 6 bases and 0 bases, there was a span of 17 bases. This CDR3 has 16 residues. CDR1 MRHNA and CDR2 SNTAGT come from the germline V gene. The CDR3 here is CASSPSWGGANYGYTF. The CDR3 DNA reads as TGTGCCAGCAGCCCAAGCTGGGGGGGGGCTAACTATGGCTACACCTTC.

The V gene is TRBV7-9, the J gene TRBJ1-2; no reliable D call. This CDR3 has 13 residues. The V gene lost 4 bases and the J gene lost 2 bases, with 8 bases spanning the gap. Germline CDR1 is SEHNR and CDR2 is FQNEAQ (reference sequence). The CDR3, as DNA: TGTGCCAGCAGCTCCGTGAGGAACTATGGCTACACCTTC. Translation gives CASSSVRNYGYTF.

This rearrangement joins TRBV7-6 to TRBJ1-6; D is unclear. Trimming took off 5 bases at V and 7 bases at J, with 15 bases between the two ends. Germline-derived CDR1 and CDR2 are SGHVS and FNYEAQ. The CDR3 totals 15 residues. In nucleotides, the CDR3 is TGTGCCAGCAGCACCAGACCAGCGGCCAATTCACCCCTCCACTTT. It is translated as CASSTRPAANSPLHF.

The chain joins TRBV19 to TRBJ2-2; 9 bases map to TRBD1. The CDR3 runs 16 residues. Germline assignment: CDR1 LNHDA and CDR2 SQIVND (reference sequence). The J segment lost 1 base and the V segment lost 4 bases, leaving 4 bases of the junction unmatched. The CDR3 loop is CASSKRTGENTGELFF. CDR3 nucleotides: TGTGCCAGTAGTAAAAGGACAGGGGAGAACACCGGGGAGCTGTTTTTT.

The chain joins TRBV28 to TRBJ1-3, with 7 bases aligning to TRBD1. The CDR3 loop spans 14 amino acids. J gave up 4 bases and V 10 bases, and 10 bases lay outside the gene matches. The germline V gene has CDR1 MDHEN and CDR2 SYDVKM. CDR3 nucleotide sequence: TGTGCCACCGCGGCAGGGGGTAAAGGAAACACCATATATTTT. It encodes CATAAGGKGNTIYF.

This rearrangement joins TRBV4-3 to TRBJ2-7, with D perhaps matching TRBD2 (5 bases). In germline, CDR1 is LGHNA, CDR2 YSLEER. This CDR3 region has 14 residues. Trimming pared 3 bases from V and 1 base from J, leaving 10 bases between. CDR3 amino acids: CASSQFTSSYEQYF. The CDR3 bases are TGCGCCAGCAGCCAGTTCACTAGTTCCTACGAGCAGTACTTC.

This sequence joins TRBV28 and TRBJ1-2; D is unresolved. The CDR3 has 12 amino acids. The V gene's germline CDR1 is MDHEN and CDR2 SYDVKM. With 6 bases removed from V and 7 bases from J, the gap between germline ends came to 12 bases. In DNA form, the CDR3 reads TGTGCCAGCAGCACTTCTCTTGTTGGCTACACCTTC. Its translation: CASSTSLVGYTF.

The V and J genes are TRBV28 and TRBJ2-2; 8 bases agree with TRBD1. The germline V gene encodes CDR1 MDHEN and CDR2 SYDVKM. The trim removed 7 bases at V and 2 bases at J, leaving 9 bases unmatched. The CDR3 runs 16 residues. The CDR3 spells CASIDRTGFNTGELFF. The CDR3, as DNA: TGTGCCAGCATTGACCGGACAGGGTTTAACACCGGGGAGCTGTTTTTT.

The chain links TRBV9 to TRBJ2-3; 7 bases line up with TRBD2. Germline assignment: CDR1 SGDLS and CDR2 YYNGEE. After removal of 2 bases from V and 0 bases from J, the junction contained 6 bases not matched to a gene. The CDR3 is made up of 16 amino acids. CDR3 amino acids: CASSVLQAGSTDTQYF. In DNA, the CDR3 is TGTGCCAGCAGCGTTCTACAAGCGGGAAGCACAGATACGCAGTATTTT.

The chain uses TRBV2 and TRBJ1-1, with 7 positions matching TRBD1. This CDR3 has 16 residues. V dropped 6 bases and J dropped 0; count of bases not matched to a gene: 10. In germline, CDR1 is SNHLY, CDR2 FYNNEI. Written as DNA, the CDR3 is TGTGCCAGCAGCGAACAGGGGACCCTCATGAACACTGAAGCTTTCTTT. It encodes CASSEQGTLMNTEAFF.

This clone appeared a single time. V usage is TRBV5-4 and J usage is TRBJ2-7; possibly TRBD1 for D (6 bases). The CDR3 loop spans 16 amino acids. Per the germline V gene, CDR1 is SGHNT and CDR2 is YYREEE (reference sequence). The V end was cut by 4 bases, the J end by 0 bases, with 17 bases between. The DNA for the CDR3 is TGTGCCAGCAGCGTAGGTCGGGACAAACCCTCCTACGAGCAGTACTTC. This encodes CASSVGRDKPSYEQYF.

The J gene is TRBJ2-3, the V gene TRBV6-5, with D perhaps matching TRBD2 (5 bases). Germline V lookup: CDR1 MNHEY, CDR2 SVGAGI. The V end lost 7 bases, the J end lost 2 bases, and 10 bases lay between the germline ends. This CDR3 is built from 13 residues. CDR3 amino acids: CASTRTLTDTQYF. The CDR3 DNA reads TGTGCCAGCACAAGGACTCTCACAGATACGCAGTATTTT.

This clone is a singleton in its sample. The chain has TRBV9 and TRBJ1-2; 11 bases line up with TRBD1. V shed 4 bases, J shed 4 bases, and the junction held 6 bases outside the gene matches. Per germline, CDR1 SGDLS and CDR2 YYNGEE. The CDR3 has 15 residues. CDR3 amino acids: CASSPGTGGGYGYTF. The CDR3 bases are TGTGCCAGCAGCCCAGGGACAGGGGGAGGCTATGGCTACACCTTC. The variable domain in full, completed from reference TRBV9 and TRBJ1-2, reads DSGVTQTPKHLITATGQRVTLRCSPRSGDLSVYWYQQSLDQGLQFLIQYYNGEERAKGNILERFSAQQFPDLHSELNLSSLELGDSALYFCASSPGTGGGYGYTFGSGTRLTVV.

The chain uses TRBV19 and TRBJ1-2; no definite D call. Germline-derived CDR1 and CDR2 are LNHDA and SQIVND (reference sequence). CDR3 length: 15 residues. V gave up 3 bases and J gave up 1 base, with 12 bases separating them. DNA of the CDR3: TGTGCCAGTAGTATTGTTACCGGGGATAACTATGGCTACACCTTC. Amino acids: CASSIVTGDNYGYTF.

V gene TRBV25-1 combines with J gene TRBJ1-2, with D maybe TRBD1 (6 bases). The germline V and J ends were trimmed by 2 bases and 4 bases, with 11 bases remaining between them. The CDR3 covers 14 residues. The germline V gene has CDR1 MGHDK and CDR2 SYGVNS. The CDR3 loop reads CASSEPTGLYGYTF. The CDR3 DNA sequence: TGTGCCAGCAGTGAACCCACAGGGCTCTATGGCTACACCTTC.

The chain uses TRBV15 and TRBJ2-1; TRBD2 aligns across 7 bases. The ends lost 1 base at V and 4 bases at J; junction bases unmatched: 4. CDR1 is LNHNV, CDR2 YYDKDF, per germline (reference sequence). The CDR3 has 15 amino acids. CDR3 protein: CATSRVAGEYNEQFF. DNA for the CDR3: TGTGCCACCAGCAGAGTGGCGGGAGAGTACAATGAGCAGTTCTTC. The full variable domain, with the rest looked up from reference TRBV15 and TRBJ2-1, is DAMVIQNPRYQVTQFGKPVTLSCSQTLNHNVMYWYQQKSSQAPKLLFHYYDKDFNNEADTPDNFQSRRPNTSFCFLDIRSPGLGDTAMYLCATSRVAGEYNEQFFGPGTRLTVL.

V gene TRBV5-1 combines with J gene TRBJ2-6; 8 bases are a match to TRBD1. The J segment lost 0 bases and the V segment lost 2 bases, leaving 4 bases of the junction unmatched. The CDR3 loop spans 17 amino acids. CDR1 is SGHRS, CDR2 YFSETQ, per germline. The CDR3 bases are TGCGCCAGCAGCTTATTTGGACAGGGCTCTGGGGCCAACGTCCTGACTTTC. Protein: CASSLFGQGSGANVLTF.

The rearrangement links TRBV6-1 to TRBJ1-4; TRBD1 matches 8 bases. With 3 bases clipped from V and 6 bases from J, the junction kept 12 bases outside the gene matches. The germline gives CDR1 MNHNS, CDR2 SASEGT. There are 17 residues in the CDR3. As DNA, the CDR3 is TGTGCCAGCAGTGAGCCTCGACAGGGGAGGTTTGATGAAAAACTGTTTTTT. Translated, it gives CASSEPRQGRFDEKLFF.